This T cell receptor beta chain was captured in a study of identical twins. This CDR3 comprises 13 residues. V shed 5 bases and J shed 5 bases, with 10 bases lying between them. TCRdb re-called the 5' RACE reads through MiXCR, storing one row per CDR3 protein. The sample holds under 900,000 distinct CDR3 sequences, 9% to 15% seen once. This clonotype occurred many times. In addition, the sample was reused for a study of yellow fever vaccine responses in identical twins.

Sequencing was performed on PBMCs. V and J are TRBV12-3 or TRBV12-4 and TRBJ1-5; D may be TRBD1 (5 bases). The receptor's source is a woman between 18 and 30 years old in good health. The CDR3 is CASSATQDQPQHF. CDR3 in DNA: TGTGCCAGCAGTGCTACACAGGATCAGCCCCAGCATTTT.